The clone carrying this T cell receptor (beta chain) was detected ten times or more. Its target is unknown. One end of the junction varies from germline; a read error may be responsible. These data originate in a study of breast tumors, draining lymph nodes, adjacent tissues. Findings of the study overall: Tumor and nontumor repertoires were significantly more similar in luminal-like than in basal-like breast cancer. Tumor T cell lymph node origin was a supported hypothesis, not proven.

CDR1 and CDR2 from the germline V gene are LNHDA and SQIVND (reference sequence). The CDR3 length is 15 residues. TCRdb re-called the multiplex PCR reads through MiXCR, storing one row per CDR3 protein. Of about 15,000 distinct CDR3 sequences in the sample, about 45% were seen once. The sample taken for sequencing was tumor-adjacent breast tissue. This receptor was identified in a female donor with breast cancer. Some clones in this sample may be carry-over from other donors' samples. The chain recombines TRBV19 with TRBJ2-3; D is perhaps TRBD1 (5 bases). CDR3 coding DNA: TGTGTCAGTAGTATGGGGCGTGGTTTCGGAGATACGCAGTATTTT. Translating gives CVSSMGRGFGDTQYF.